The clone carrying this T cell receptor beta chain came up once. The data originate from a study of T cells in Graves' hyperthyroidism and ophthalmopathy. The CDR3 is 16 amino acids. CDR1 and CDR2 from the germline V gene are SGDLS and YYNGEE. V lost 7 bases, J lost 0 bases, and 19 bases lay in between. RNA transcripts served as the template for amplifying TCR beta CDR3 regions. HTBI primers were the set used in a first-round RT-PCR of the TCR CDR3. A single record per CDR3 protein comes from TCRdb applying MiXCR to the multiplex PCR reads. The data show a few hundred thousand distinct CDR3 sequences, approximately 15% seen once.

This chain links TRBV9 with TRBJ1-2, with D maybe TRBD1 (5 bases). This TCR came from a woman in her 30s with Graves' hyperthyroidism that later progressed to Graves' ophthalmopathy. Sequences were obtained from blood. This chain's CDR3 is CASGAGGGGTNYGYTF. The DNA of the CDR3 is TGTGCCAGCGGCGCTGGGGGGGGGGGAACTAACTATGGCTACACCTTC.